This T cell receptor (beta chain) was captured in a study of PD-L1 blockade in urothelial cancer. Looking at the study overall: Beginning in the mid-2010s, patients received atezolizumab, given as 1,200 mg intravenously every 3 weeks. Blood drawn 3 weeks (second dose) and 6 weeks after treatment start was analyzed. In terms of prior chemotherapy, patients had received 0 to 3 regimens. Peripheral blood specimens exhibited a median yield of about 140,000 T cells.

Using immunoSEQ multiplex PCR, the repertoire was profiled, and TCRdb retains in-frame clones only, with some absent. The data hold about 120,000 clones, with roughly 91% observed a single time. Time point meaning: peripheral blood 6 weeks after treatment start. Germline CDR1 is MDHEN and CDR2 is SYDVKM. V was pared by 8 bases and J by 2 bases, with 10 bases of the junction left unmatched. CDR3 length equals 15 residues. This receptor was taken from a man aged 55 to 69 with urothelial cancer. V is TRBV28 and J is TRBJ2-3, with TRBD2 identical over 7 bases. Sequences were derived from PBMCs, sampled around atezolizumab (anti-PD-L1) treatment. The CDR3 bases are TGTGCCAGCGGGACTACACCTTCTCACACAGATACGCAGTATTTT. Residues: CASGTTPSHTDTQYF.